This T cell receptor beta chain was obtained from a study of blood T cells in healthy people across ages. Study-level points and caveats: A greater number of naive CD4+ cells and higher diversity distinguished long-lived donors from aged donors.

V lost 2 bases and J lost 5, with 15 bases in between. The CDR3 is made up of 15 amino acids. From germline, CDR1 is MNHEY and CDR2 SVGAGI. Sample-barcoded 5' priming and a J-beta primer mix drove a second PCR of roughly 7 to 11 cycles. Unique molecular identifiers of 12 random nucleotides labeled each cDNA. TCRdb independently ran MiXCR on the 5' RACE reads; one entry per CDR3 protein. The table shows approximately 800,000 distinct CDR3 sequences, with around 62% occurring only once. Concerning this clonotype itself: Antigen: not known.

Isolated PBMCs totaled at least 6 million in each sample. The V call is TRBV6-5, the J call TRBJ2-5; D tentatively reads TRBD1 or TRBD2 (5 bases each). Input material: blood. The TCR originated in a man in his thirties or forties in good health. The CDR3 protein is CASSYGGTKDETQYF. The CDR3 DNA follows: TGTGCCAGCAGTTACGGGGGAACGAAAGATGAGACCCAGTACTTC.